These 13 T cell receptor beta chains came from one sample sequenced in a study of OX40 agonist ivuxolimab in advanced cancers. Assay: immunoSEQ multiplex PCR; the TCRdb copy retains only in-frame clones and omits some. The sample holds around 75,000 clones; 70% to 90% are singletons and the top ten take 9% to 10%. Specimen: CD4+ or CD8+ T cells sorted from blood, collected in a trial of the OX40 agonist ivuxolimab. These TCRs come from an adult with an advanced solid tumor such as melanoma, head and neck, liver or kidney cancer.

J is TRBJ1-5 and V is TRBV7-9; D remains unclear. This CDR3 is built from 12 residues. V dropped 4 bases and J dropped 4 bases, with 5 bases sitting between them. CDR1 and CDR2 from the germline V gene are SEHNR and FQNEAQ (reference sequence). The CDR3 DNA reads as TGTGCCAGCAGCTCTGGGAATCAGCCCCAGCATTTT. Its translation: CASSSGNQPQHF.

This clone was observed once. The rearrangement joins TRBV4-1 to TRBJ2-3, with TRBD2 matching 12 bases. Germline CDR1 reads MGHRA; CDR2 reads YSYEKL. V lost 0 bases to trimming and J lost 10 bases; unmatched junction nucleotides: 8. CDR3 length: 16 residues. The CDR3 sequence is CASSQELAGGEHAQYF. CDR3 bases: TGCGCCAGCAGCCAAGAGCTAGCGGGGGGGGAGCATGCGCAGTATTTT.

The gene calls are TRBV5-1 and TRBJ2-1; D tentatively fits TRBD1 or TRBD2 (6 bases each). The germline V gene has CDR1 SGHRS and CDR2 YFSETQ. The CDR3 has 16 residues. With 4 bases removed from V and 7 bases from J, the gap between germline ends came to 21 bases. The CDR3 nucleotides are TGCGCCAGCAGCGGAGGAGGGACAAATTCAGGGAATGAGCAGTTCTTC. As protein: CASSGGGTNSGNEQFF.

This chain connects TRBV6-1 to TRBJ2-7; D is undetermined. V gave up 6 bases and J gave up 6 bases, with 9 bases separating them. Germline V gene data show CDR1 as MNHNS and CDR2 as SASEGT. The CDR3 consists of 11 residues. The CDR3 DNA sequence: TGTGCCAGCAGGCCCAGATTCGAGCAGTACTTC. It specifies CASRPRFEQYF.

The rearrangement uses TRBV7-9 and TRBJ2-7, with 8 positions matching TRBD1. The CDR3 consists of 16 residues. CDR1 and CDR2 (germline): SEHNR, FQNEAQ (reference sequence). Germline trimming cut 1 base from V and 5 bases from J; bases unmatched to any gene: 10. The CDR3 loop reads CASSLGNSGGRDEQYF. The CDR3 DNA follows: TGTGCCAGCAGCTTAGGGAATTCAGGGGGCCGAGACGAGCAGTACTTC.

This clone was counted a single time. The J gene is TRBJ1-2, the V gene TRBV7-9; D remains ambiguous. The CDR3 consists of 13 residues. The V and J ends lost 4 bases and 1 base respectively, with 7 bases between them. The V gene's germline CDR1 is SEHNR and CDR2 FQNEAQ (reference sequence). In DNA, the CDR3 is TGTGCCAGCAGCTACGCAATTAACTATGGCTACACCTTC. Protein sequence: CASSYAINYGYTF.

CDR3 residues: CASSPRGLAGAHNEQFF. CDR3 bases: TGTGCCAGCAGTCCGAGGGGATTAGCGGGGGCCCACAATGAGCAGTTCTTC. This rearrangement joins TRBV28 to TRBJ2-1; 9 bases are shared with TRBD2. The CDR3 loop spans 17 amino acids. With V trimmed by 5 bases and J by 5 bases, 13 bases remained unmatched. Germline V gene lookup returns CDR1 MDHEN and CDR2 SYDVKM.

The V and J genes are TRBV4-1 and TRBJ2-1; 11 bases are a match to TRBD2. The CDR3 contains 19 residues. V gave up 6 bases and J gave up 0 bases; unmatched junction bases: 13. Germline V gene lookup returns CDR1 MGHRA and CDR2 YSYEKL. The CDR3 DNA reads as TGCGCCAGCAGACCCAGAATTCTAGCGGGAGGCCTCTCCTACAATGAGCAGTTCTTC. This sequence encodes CASRPRILAGGLSYNEQFF.

The chain joins TRBV18 to TRBJ2-7; either TRBD1 or TRBD2 may supply D (5 bases each). Trimming took off 3 bases at V and 4 bases at J, with 25 bases between the two ends. The CDR3 spans 18 residues. Germline V gene data show CDR1 as KGHSH and CDR2 as LQKENI. CDR3 protein: CASSPMGPQNLGLYEQYF. The DNA of the CDR3 is TGTGCCAGCTCACCTATGGGACCTCAGAATTTAGGGCTATACGAGCAGTACTTC.

The CDR3 loop reads CASSISRIKRSGANVLTF. The DNA for the CDR3 is TGTGCCAGTAGTATCAGCAGGATTAAAAGGTCCGGGGCCAACGTCCTGACTTTC. The chain employs TRBV19 and TRBJ2-6; D gene uncertain. V was trimmed by 3 bases and J by 4 bases, leaving 19 bases between them. The CDR3 runs to 18 residues. Germline V CDR1 and CDR2: LNHDA, SQIVND (reference sequence). Variable domain in full (rest from reference TRBV19 and TRBJ2-6): DGGITQSPKYLFRKEGQNVTLSCEQNLNHDAMYWYRQDPGQGLRLIYYSQIVNDFQKGDIAEGYSVSREKKESFPLTVTSAQKNPTAFYLCASSISRIKRSGANVLTFGAGSRLTVL.

In this sample, this clone turned up once. The genes are TRBV11-2 and TRBJ2-7; TRBD2 aligns across 8 bases. Unmatched junction bases numbered 8, after V lost 7 bases and J lost 3 bases. In germline, CDR1 is SGHAT, CDR2 FQNNGV. This CDR3 spans 14 amino acids. The CDR3 here is CASTLRAGGYEQYF. CDR3 bases: TGTGCCAGCACCCTGAGGGCGGGGGGCTACGAGCAGTACTTC.

This clone appeared once. The chain couples TRBV7-3 to TRBJ2-4, with 11 bases fitting TRBD2. Losses at the gene ends were 8 bases for V and 5 bases for J; bases not matched to a gene: 8. Germline loops: CDR1 SGHTA, CDR2 FQGTGA. The CDR3 sequence is 15 residues long. CDR3 sequence (DNA): TGTGCCAGCTCAACTAGCGGGAGCCCCCAAAACATTCAGTACTTC. Translating it yields CASSTSGSPQNIQYF.

The chain combines TRBV5-1 with TRBJ1-5; no firm D call. Trimming shortened V by 2 bases and J by 5 bases, and 8 bases separated the two germline ends. This CDR3 has 13 amino acids. CDR1 and CDR2 from the germline V gene are SGHRS and YFSETQ. The CDR3 DNA reads as TGCGCCAGCAGCTTAGACCCGGATCAGCCCCAGCATTTT. Translating gives CASSLDPDQPQHF.